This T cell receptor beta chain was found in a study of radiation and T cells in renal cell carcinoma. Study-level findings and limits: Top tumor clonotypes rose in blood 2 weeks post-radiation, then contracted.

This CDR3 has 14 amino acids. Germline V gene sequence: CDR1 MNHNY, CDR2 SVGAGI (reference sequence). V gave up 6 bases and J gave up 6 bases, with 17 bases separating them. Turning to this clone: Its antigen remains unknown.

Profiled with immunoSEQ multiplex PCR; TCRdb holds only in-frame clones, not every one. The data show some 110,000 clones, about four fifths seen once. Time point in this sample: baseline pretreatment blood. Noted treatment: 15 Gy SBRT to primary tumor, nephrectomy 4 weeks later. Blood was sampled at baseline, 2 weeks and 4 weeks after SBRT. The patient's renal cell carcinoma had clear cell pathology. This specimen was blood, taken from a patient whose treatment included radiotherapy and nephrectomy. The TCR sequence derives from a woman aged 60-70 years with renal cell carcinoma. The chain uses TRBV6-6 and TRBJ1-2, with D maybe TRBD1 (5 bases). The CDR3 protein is CASSSGRVHNGYTF. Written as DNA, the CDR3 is TGTGCCAGCAGCTCGGGCAGGGTGCATAATGGCTACACCTTC.